The 27 T cell receptor beta chains below were found in one sample sequenced in a study of T cells in Graves' hyperthyroidism and ophthalmopathy (dated by TCRdb to about 2019). Preparation of the library involved multiplex PCR. Reads for this sample came from an Illumina HiSeq 2000. The TCR beta CDR3 regions were amplified from the RNA transcripts. For the first round of RT-PCR on the TCR CDR3, the HTBI primer set was used together with the Qiagen OneStep RT-PCR kit. Starting from the raw public reads, TCRdb applied fastp trimming at Q25, assembled clones with MiXCR and retained in-frame beta chains. Here each entry gathers all rows of one CDR3 protein and keeps the most common genes and DNA. In this sample the table shows 250,000 to 300,000 distinct CDR3 sequences, over 12% of which occur a single time. 30% to 35% of the sample rests with the top ten. Material: blood. The receptors stem from a woman aged 50 to 60 with Graves' hyperthyroidism that later progressed to Graves' ophthalmopathy.

This clonotype was observed many times. The chain recombines TRBV6-2 or TRBV6-3 with TRBJ1-5; D might be TRBD1 (6 bases). Germline CDR1 and CDR2: MNHEY and SVGEGT. The CDR3 loop spans 13 amino acids. V shed 6 bases and J shed 5 bases, with 11 bases lying between them. The CDR3 protein is CASRTDSHQPQHF. In DNA, the CDR3 is TGTGCCAGCAGGACGGACAGCCATCAGCCCCAGCATTTT.

Notes on this clonotype: Mismatch with germline at one junction end may stem from a read error. This rearrangement joins TRBV12-3 or TRBV12-4 to TRBJ2-7; the D is unclear. The CDR3 sequence is 13 residues long. CDR3 sequence reads: CANSLSRQVEQYF. The CDR3 DNA reads as TGTGCCAACAGTTTATCAAGACAAGTCGAGCAGTACTTC.

The V gene is TRBV20-1, the J gene TRBJ1-2; D not certain. Germline V gene data show CDR1 as DFQATT and CDR2 as SNEGSKA (reference sequence). CDR3 length: 13 amino acids. The V end lost 1 base, the J end lost 2 bases, and 8 bases lay between the germline ends. CDR3 in DNA: TGCAGTGCTAGAGTGGGCGGAAACTATGGCTACACCTTC. This codes for CSARVGGNYGYTF.

V is TRBV5-1 and J is TRBJ2-3, with a weak D call TRBD2 (5 bases). Germline V gene sequence: CDR1 SGHRS, CDR2 YFSETQ. With 0 bases removed from V and 0 bases from J, the gap between germline ends came to 8 bases. The CDR3 length is 15 residues. CDR3: CASSLVWTSTDTQYF. CDR3 DNA sequence: TGCGCCAGCAGCTTGGTTTGGACTAGCACAGATACGCAGTATTTT.

CDR3 in DNA: TGCGCCAGCAGCCCCCTGTATGGCTACGAGCAGTACTTC. This gives the protein CASSPLYGYEQYF. The chain links TRBV4-1 to TRBJ2-7; no clear D gene. Germline V CDR1 and CDR2: MGHRA, YSYEKL. Trimming stripped 4 bases from V and 3 bases from J, with 10 bases between. This CDR3 comprises 13 residues.

CDR3 sequence: CATKRTSTSTDTQYF. The CDR3 DNA sequence: TGTGCCACCAAAAGGACTAGCACCAGCACAGATACGCAGTATTTT. V is TRBV15 and J is TRBJ2-3; TRBD2 matches at 8 bases. The CDR3 is 15 residues long. The germline V gene encodes CDR1 LNHNV and CDR2 YYDKDF (reference sequence). J gave up 0 bases and V 7 bases, and 6 bases lay outside the gene matches.

This clonotype turned up a few times. V is TRBV5-4 and J is TRBJ2-1, with TRBD1 identical over 8 bases. The CDR3 spans 15 residues. CDR1 is SGHNT, CDR2 YYREEE, per germline (reference sequence). Trimming removed 2 bases from V and 8 bases from J; junction bases left unmatched: 9. The CDR3 reads CASSFKTTGGHEQFF. In DNA form, the CDR3 reads TGTGCCAGCAGCTTTAAAACCACAGGGGGGCATGAGCAGTTCTTC.

This clonotype showed up many times. This chain connects TRBV3-1 to TRBJ2-7, with 10 bases identical to TRBD2. The CDR3 has 17 residues. Germline trimming cut 1 base from V and 0 bases from J; bases unmatched to any gene: 6. CDR1 is LGHDT and CDR2 is YNNKEL in the germline V gene (reference sequence). The CDR3 spells CASSQVRGLASSYEQYF. The CDR3, as DNA: TGTGCCAGCAGCCAAGTCAGGGGACTAGCGAGCTCCTACGAGCAGTACTTC.

This clonotype was seen at least ten times. The chain recombines TRBV3-1 with TRBJ2-7; D is perhaps TRBD1 (5 bases). CDR3 length: 16 residues. Trimming pared 4 bases from V and 3 bases from J, leaving 19 bases between. CDR1 LGHDT and CDR2 YNNKEL come from the germline V gene (reference sequence). CDR3 region: CASSPDLNAGNYEQYF. CDR3 DNA: TGTGCCAGCAGCCCAGATCTCAACGCAGGGAACTACGAGCAGTACTTC.

This clonotype was recorded at least ten times. V usage is TRBV7-3 and J usage is TRBJ2-1; tentative D call: TRBD2 (6 bases). Germline V CDR1 and CDR2: SGHTA, FQGTGA. The CDR3 has 13 residues. With 5 bases removed from V and 7 bases from J, the gap between germline ends came to 12 bases. This CDR3 is CASSPGLPNEQFF. The CDR3 bases are TGTGCCAGCAGCCCGGGACTTCCAAATGAGCAGTTCTTC.

Many counts were recorded for this clonotype. The V call is TRBV13, the J call TRBJ2-7; D ambiguous. The V gene's germline CDR1 is PRHDT and CDR2 FYEKMQ (reference sequence). The CDR3 is 11 amino acids. V shed 5 bases and J shed 5 bases, with 7 bases lying between them. The CDR3 bases are TGTGCCAGCAGCACAGACCACGAGCAGTACTTC. Protein sequence: CASSTDHEQYF.

The chain couples TRBV13 to TRBJ1-1; D possibly corresponds to TRBD1 (6 bases). The CDR3 runs to 13 residues. CDR1 and CDR2 from the germline V gene are PRHDT and FYEKMQ (reference sequence). V was trimmed by 5 bases and J by 4 bases, leaving 11 bases between them. The CDR3 sequence: CASSEGGVTEAFF. CDR3 DNA sequence: TGTGCCAGCAGCGAGGGGGGAGTCACTGAAGCTTTCTTT.

This clonotype was found a few times. One junction end does not reproduce the germline sequence, and a read error may be involved. The rearrangement uses TRBV7-9 and TRBJ2-2; 10 nucleotides match TRBD2. This CDR3 is 16 amino acids long. Germline V gives CDR1 SEHNR, CDR2 FQNEAQ (reference sequence). CDR3 DNA: TGTGCCAGCAGCTTAGGACTAGCGGGCGGGACCGGGGAGCTGTTTTTC. It yields the protein CASSLGLAGGTGELFF.

The table lists this clonotype with many counts. This chain connects TRBV20-1 to TRBJ1-1; D is ambiguous. This CDR3 has 15 residues. The V gene's germline CDR1 is DFQATT and CDR2 SNEGSKA (reference sequence). Trimming took 0 bases from V and 0 from J, leaving 11 bases between them. CDR3 loop: CSARDQSGVNTEAFF. The CDR3 nucleotides read TGCAGTGCTAGAGATCAGTCAGGAGTGAACACTGAAGCTTTCTTT.

This clonotype has a count of ten or more. The CDR3 here is CASSSPSGGETDTQYF. Written as DNA, the CDR3 is TGTGCCAGCAGCTCTCCTAGCGGAGGGGAGACAGATACGCAGTATTTT. The chain links TRBV7-9 to TRBJ2-3, with 7 positions matching TRBD2. CDR1 is SEHNR, CDR2 FQNEAQ, per germline (reference sequence). CDR3 length: 16 residues. Trimming removed 4 bases from V and 3 bases from J; junction bases left unmatched: 10. The whole variable domain, filled in from reference TRBV7-9 and TRBJ2-3, reads DTGVSQNPRHKITKRGQNVTFRCDPISEHNRLYWYRQTLGQGPEFLTYFQNEAQLEKSRLLSDRFSAERPKGSFSTLEIQRTEQGDSAMYLCASSSPSGGETDTQYFGPGTRLTVL.

This clonotype has ten or more counts. This sequence joins TRBV2 and TRBJ1-5; D is perhaps TRBD1 (5 bases). CDR3 length: 14 residues. Trimming pared 8 bases from V and 2 bases from J, leaving 13 bases between. CDR1 and CDR2 (germline): SNHLY, FYNNEI. Written as DNA, the CDR3 is TGTGCCAGCCGGGGGGTCGCTCGCAATCAGCCCCAGCATTTT. Translation gives CASRGVARNQPQHF.

At least ten counts were recorded for this clonotype. The chain carries TRBV7-2 and TRBJ1-5; TRBD1 matches at 8 bases. Germline V gene data show CDR1 as SGHTA and CDR2 as FQGNSA. The CDR3 is made up of 16 amino acids. V lost 4 bases, J lost 7 bases, and 12 bases stayed unmatched. The CDR3 loop reads CASSSLTGTGQQPQHF. CDR3 DNA: TGTGCCAGCAGCTCGTTAACCGGGACAGGACAGCAGCCCCAGCATTTT.

There are many counts of this clonotype. The gene calls are TRBV6-1 and TRBJ2-3, with 7 bases lining up with TRBD1. The trim removed 5 bases at V and 1 base at J, leaving 12 bases unmatched. The germline gives CDR1 MNHNS, CDR2 SASEGT. The CDR3 extends over 17 amino acids. The CDR3 loop reads CASSFEITGVGTDTQYF. The CDR3 nucleotides are TGTGCCAGCAGTTTTGAGATTACAGGGGTAGGCACAGATACGCAGTATTTT.

As concerns this clonotype: A much bigger clone sits one base away, suggesting this may be a read error. This chain connects TRBV7-9 to TRBJ2-5; D is perhaps TRBD2 (5 bases). This CDR3 contains 14 residues. Germline CDR1 reads SEHNR; CDR2 reads FQNEAQ (reference sequence). The CDR3 region has the DNA TGTGCCAGCAGCTTAGCGAGGGCTAAAGAGACCCAGCACTTC. Encoded protein: CASSLARAKETQHF.

There are many counts of this clonotype. The chain combines TRBV6-1 with TRBJ2-1, with D possibly being TRBD2 (5 bases). The CDR3 extends over 15 amino acids. V was shortened by 6 bases and J by 2 bases, with 14 bases between the two germline ends. Germline assignment: CDR1 MNHNS and CDR2 SASEGT. The CDR3 DNA sequence: TGTGCCAGCAGCCGAGCGGCCCCTACCTACAATGAGCAGTTCTTC. The encoded protein is CASSRAAPTYNEQFF.

This clonotype was detected many times. The chain recombines TRBV5-1 with TRBJ2-5; 8 nucleotides agree with TRBD2. The CDR3 totals 15 residues. Germline-derived CDR1 and CDR2 are SGHRS and YFSETQ. The trim removed 1 base at V and 4 bases at J, leaving 6 bases unmatched. CDR3 sequence reads: CASSLQGREGETQYF. CDR3 DNA sequence: TGCGCCAGCAGCTTGCAGGGCCGGGAGGGAGAGACCCAGTACTTC.

This clonotype came up a few times. The chain links TRBV3-1 to TRBJ2-3; 7 nucleotides match TRBD2. CDR3 size: 15 residues. CDR1 is LGHDT and CDR2 is YNNKEL in the germline V gene (reference sequence). V lost 4 bases, J lost 2 bases, and 6 bases stayed unmatched. The CDR3 DNA sequence: TGTGCCAGCAGCCCTACTAGCGTCCCCACAGATACGCAGTATTTT. This encodes CASSPTSVPTDTQYF.

The chain joins TRBV19 to TRBJ1-2; 9 bases map to TRBD1. Germline CDR1 is LNHDA and CDR2 is SQIVND (reference sequence). The CDR3 totals 11 residues. V gave up 10 bases and J gave up 6 bases; unmatched junction bases: 3. CDR3: CAIWDRDGYTF. In DNA form, the CDR3 reads TGTGCCATCTGGGACAGGGATGGCTACACCTTC.

Many counts were recorded for this clonotype. The chain is built from TRBV6-2 or TRBV6-3 and TRBJ2-7; D may be TRBD1 (6 bases). Looked up from germline, CDR1 is MNHEY and CDR2 is SVGEGT. V was clipped by 6 bases and J by 0 bases, with 9 bases between them. The CDR3 extends over 13 amino acids. The CDR3 DNA reads TGTGCCAGCAGCCGACAGGCCTCCTACGAGCAGTACTTC. This gives the protein CASSRQASYEQYF.

The chain recombines TRBV7-9 with TRBJ1-2; a weak D match, TRBD1 (5 bases). Germline V gene lookup returns CDR1 SEHNR and CDR2 FQNEAQ (reference sequence). This CDR3 region has 15 residues. Trimming took 4 bases from V and 0 from J, leaving 12 bases between them. The CDR3 DNA reads TGTGCCAGCAGCTGGGGTCAGGGCGCTAACTATGGCTACACCTTC. It codes for CASSWGQGANYGYTF.

This clonotype showed up many times. The J gene is TRBJ2-3, the V gene TRBV20-1; TRBD2 might be the D (6 bases). The ends were cut back, 3 bases at V and 1 base at J, with 17 bases in the middle. The CDR3 has 16 amino acids. Germline V gene lookup returns CDR1 DFQATT and CDR2 SNEGSKA (reference sequence). CDR3 in DNA: TGCAGTGCTAGCCTCCTAGGAGGGCCTCGCACAGATACGCAGTATTTT. It specifies CSASLLGGPRTDTQYF.

To note about this clonotype: This may arise from a read error, as a much more abundant clone is one base away. Written as DNA, the CDR3 is TGTGCCGGGGGGGCCTATGGCTACACCTTC. It encodes CAGGAYGYTF. This chain uses TRBV27 with TRBJ1-2; D possibly corresponds to TRBD1 (6 bases). CDR3 length: 10 amino acids. V was cut by 11 bases and J by 4 bases, with 8 bases left in between. The germline V gene has CDR1 MNHEY and CDR2 SMNVEV (reference sequence).